This is a list of T cell receptor beta chains from one sample in a study of T cell responses to AZD1222 COVID-19 vaccine. Profiling relied on immunoSEQ multiplex PCR, and the TCRdb table lists in-frame clones only, not all of them. In the table there are approximately 120,000 clones, 80% to 90% of which are singletons. The source material was peripheral blood, sampled on day 0 of AZD1222 vaccination. These receptors all come from an adult in good health. Both conserved end residues are part of each CDR3.

TRBJ1-1 TRBV12-3/TRBV12-4 CASISDWGEAFF
TRBJ2-2 TRBV3-1/TRBV3-2 CASSQMGGLFF
TRBJ2-3 TRBV11-1 CASSWTSGSLTDTQYF
TRBJ1-6 TRBV5-1 CASSSGLNNSPLHF
TRBJ2-6 TRBV5-6 CASSRQGVLSGANVLTF
TRBJ2-1 TRBV28 CASCLAGTRLGNEQFF
TRBJ2-1 TRBV4-3 CASSQDATSYNEQFF
TRBJ1-1 TRBV12-3/TRBV12-4 CASSDRLNTEAFF
TRBJ2-5 TRBV29-1 CSVTWTEETQYF
TRBJ2-7 TRBV6-2/TRBV6-3 CASSTIGTSGSYEQYF
TRBJ1-1 TRBV5-4 CASSPPGTEAFF
TRBJ1-2 TRBV11-1 CASSLLPGGMNYGYTF
TRBJ2-5 TRBV9 CASSVGLLAARGETQYF
TRBJ2-2 TRBV10-3 CAINAREGRTGELFF
TRBJ2-3 TRBV9 CASSVEMGLLGDTQYF
TRBJ2-3 TRBV5-1 CASSFLAGVRDTQYF
TRBJ1-4 TRBV28 CASRGVGVDNEKLFF
TRBJ1-3 TRBV6-4 CASKTGTRLNSGNTIYF
TRBJ2-3 TRBV4-1 CASSQETGHTQYF
TRBJ2-2 TRBV7-2 CASSPLGRGNTGELFF
TRBJ2-2 TRBV28 CASKLNTGELFF
TRBJ2-3 TRBV19 CASSTQGRSDTQYF
TRBJ2-3 TRBV5-6 CASSAPPSGRAGDTQYF
TRBJ1-5 TRBV28 CASKEQDQPQHF
TRBJ2-7 TRBV6-2/TRBV6-3 CASSKPGQGYEQYF
TRBJ1-1 TRBV9 CASSPGDRRETAFF
TRBJ2-1 TRBV29-1 CSVGLLAGGTNEQFF
TRBJ2-5 TRBV10-3 CAIQGEGETQYF
TRBJ2-5 TRBV5-4 CASSFGGSGKVQETQYF
TRBJ2-7 TRBV6-5 CASSAGTGPYEQYF
TRBJ2-2 TRBV9 CASSVRAGNTGELFF
TRBJ2-7 TRBV2 CASTTAREQYF
TRBJ2-7 TRBV27 CASSLRLSSYEQYF
TRBJ2-2 TRBV7-2 CASNLVGGGGELFF
TRBJ2-5 TRBV19 CASRPTGSQETQYF
TRBJ2-2 TRBV7-3 CASIPGGAAGELFF
TRBJ2-3 TRBV5-1 CASSGGLAGVADTQYF
TRBJ1-3 TRBV9 CASSVVEGRSGNTIYF
TRBJ2-7 TRBV27 CASSWSTSGGALGQYF
TRBJ1-1 TRBV5-1 CASSRIPDSFERAFF
TRBJ2-5 TRBV19 CASIPPGQGETQYF